One and the same sample provided the 9 T cell receptor beta chains below, sequenced in a study of blood T cell repertoires in COVID-19. Profiling relied on immunoSEQ multiplex PCR, and the TCRdb table lists in-frame clones only, not all of them. The table records around 300,000 clones, 65% to 90% of them present only once. The sequenced sample was peripheral blood. The receptor source for this set is a human donor in a cohort sampled during active COVID-19.

The chain employs TRBV7-3 and TRBJ2-7, with unresolved D. The CDR3 covers 13 residues. Between the trimmed V and J ends, which lost 3 bases and 7 bases, there was a span of 13 bases. Germline values: CDR1 SGHTA, CDR2 FQGTGA. The CDR3 protein is CASSFKGGTEQYF. CDR3 DNA sequence: TGTGCCAGCAGCTTTAAAGGCGGAACAGAGCAGTACTTC.

This rearrangement joins TRBV19 to TRBJ1-1; D is uncertain. The ends were cut back, 2 bases at V and 7 bases at J, with 14 bases in the middle. CDR1 is LNHDA and CDR2 is SQIVND in the germline V gene (reference sequence). CDR3 length equals 14 residues. CDR3 coding DNA: TGTGCCAGTAGTATATCCCCAACACACAGTGAAGCTTTCTTT. It encodes CASSISPTHSEAFF.

This clone was seen a handful of times. V usage is TRBV6-2 or TRBV6-3 and J usage is TRBJ1-2; D possibly corresponds to TRBD1 (6 bases). Germline CDR1 reads MNHEY; CDR2 reads SVGEGT. Trimming removed 2 bases at V and 10 bases at J, with 23 bases between. The CDR3 runs 16 residues. This CDR3 reads CASSYKGVRAILDYTF. DNA for the CDR3: TGTGCCAGCAGTTACAAGGGGGTGCGGGCTATTCTTGACTACACCTTC.

This CDR3 reads CASSQVPGGNNEKLFF. Written as DNA, the CDR3 is TGTGCCAGCAGCCAAGTTCCGGGGGGCAATAATGAAAAACTGTTTTTT. The gene calls are TRBV7-9 and TRBJ1-4, with D possibly being TRBD1 (6 bases). Trimming pared 5 bases from V and 4 bases from J, leaving 17 bases between. This CDR3 region has 16 residues. CDR1 is SEHNR, CDR2 FQNEAQ, per germline (reference sequence). The whole variable domain, remainder taken from reference TRBV7-9 and TRBJ1-4, is DTGVSQNPRHKITKRGQNVTFRCDPISEHNRLYWYRQTLGQGPEFLTYFQNEAQLEKSRLLSDRFSAERPKGSFSTLEIQRTEQGDSAMYLCASSQVPGGNNEKLFFGSGTQLSVL.

This chain joins TRBV10-3 and TRBJ1-6; 8 nucleotides agree with TRBD1. From germline, CDR1 is ENHRY and CDR2 SYGVKD. With V trimmed by 8 bases and J by 10 bases, 7 bases remained unmatched. This CDR3 has 13 residues. For the CDR3, the DNA is TGTGCCATCTGGACAGGGTTTAACTCACCCCTCCACTTT. Translated, it gives CAIWTGFNSPLHF.

The chain recombines TRBV2 with TRBJ1-6; D gene ambiguous. V dropped 7 bases and J dropped 10 bases, with 11 bases sitting between them. The CDR3 is 12 residues long. Germline V lookup: CDR1 SNHLY, CDR2 FYNNEI. The CDR3 protein is CASNPLGSPLHF. The CDR3 DNA is TGTGCCAGCAATCCCCTCGGGTCACCCCTCCACTTT. Filled out from reference TRBV2 and TRBJ1-6, the complete variable domain reads EPEVTQTPSHQVTQMGQEVILRCVPISNHLYFYWYRQILGQKVEFLVSFYNNEISEKSEIFDDQFSVERPDGSNFTLKIRSTKLEDSAMYFCASNPLGSPLHFGNGTRLTVT.

This clone was detected only a few times. The CDR3 sequence: CATSAGYPRNEQFF. The CDR3 coding sequence is TGTGCCACCAGTGCAGGGTATCCAAGGAATGAGCAGTTCTTC. J is TRBJ2-1 and V is TRBV24-1; D possibly corresponds to TRBD1 (5 bases). Trimming took 5 bases from V and 7 from J, leaving 14 bases between them. Germline CDR1 reads KGHDR; CDR2 reads SFDVKD. This CDR3 has 14 residues.

This chain joins TRBV15 and TRBJ2-1; 10 nucleotides match TRBD2. V trimming: 5 bases; J trimming: 6 bases; junction bases outside the gene matches: 10. The CDR3 is 16 residues long. The germline CDR1 and CDR2 sequences are LNHNV and YYDKDF (reference sequence). This CDR3 reads CATSRRLSGGANEQFF. DNA of the CDR3: TGTGCCACCAGCCGTAGACTGAGCGGGGGGGCCAATGAGCAGTTCTTC.

The chain couples TRBV28 to TRBJ1-2, with 10 bases identical to TRBD1. The CDR3 totals 15 residues. Germline CDR1 MDHEN, CDR2 SYDVKM. J lost 8 bases, V lost 5 bases, and 11 bases had no gene match. Here the CDR3 reads CASSLPGQGRRGYTF. The CDR3 bases are TGTGCCAGCAGTCTTCCGGGACAGGGGAGGAGGGGCTACACCTTC.